The rows below give T cell receptor beta chains drawn from one sample of a study of blood T cells in healthy people across ages. MiXCR, applied by TCRdb to the 5' RACE reads, yields one record per CDR3 protein. The sample holds 1.5 million to 2 million distinct CDR3 sequences, 25% to 30% seen once. The sample comprised blood. The receptors originated from a woman aged 25-40 years in good health. CDR3s include the opening cysteine and the closing phenylalanine or tryptophan. Each record gives: J gene, clone size, D gene, V gene, CDR3 DNA, CDR3 protein. D genes are given only for firm matches. Size values are once, few and many counts, or a class for expanded clones, and some rows have none.

j_gene: TRBJ2-1
abundance: many
d_gene: .
v_gene: TRBV7-2
CDR3nt: TGTGCCAGCAGCTTAGGTTTGAAAGCGACTGAGCAGTTCTTC
CDR3aa: CASSLGLKATEQFF

j_gene: TRBJ2-1
abundance: .
d_gene: TRBD2
v_gene: TRBV12-3/TRBV12-4
CDR3nt: TGTGCCAGCAGTACTCGACTAGCGGGGGGGGGTGAGCAGTTCTTC
CDR3aa: CASSTRLAGGGEQFF

j_gene: TRBJ1-2
abundance: .
d_gene: .
v_gene: TRBV20-1
CDR3nt: TGCAGTGCCCCCGGGGTAGGGGATGGCTACACCTTC
CDR3aa: CSAPGVGDGYTF

j_gene: TRBJ2-7
abundance: .
d_gene: .
v_gene: TRBV9
CDR3nt: TGTGCCAGCAGCGTCTCGTCGAGGGGCTACTCCTACGAGCAGTACTTC
CDR3aa: CASSVSSRGYSYEQYF

j_gene: TRBJ1-5
abundance: .
d_gene: .
v_gene: TRBV28
CDR3nt: TGTGCCAGCAGTTGGGGCTCACAGTCTAGCAATCAGCCCCAGCATTTT
CDR3aa: CASSWGSQSSNQPQHF

j_gene: TRBJ2-7
abundance: many
d_gene: .
v_gene: TRBV4-1
CDR3nt: TGCGCCAGCAGCCAGCGGTCGGGGGCCTACGAGCAGTACTTC
CDR3aa: CASSQRSGAYEQYF

j_gene: TRBJ2-1
abundance: few
d_gene: TRBD2
v_gene: TRBV5-6
CDR3nt: TGTGCCAGCAGCCTGGGACTAGCGGGATTCATTGAGCAGTTCTTC
CDR3aa: CASSLGLAGFIEQFF

j_gene: TRBJ2-7
abundance: many
d_gene: .
v_gene: TRBV29-1
CDR3nt: TGCAGCGTTGAAAGAGGCTACGAGCAGTACTTC
CDR3aa: CSVERGYEQYF

j_gene: TRBJ2-3
abundance: few
d_gene: TRBD2
v_gene: TRBV11-2
CDR3nt: TGTGCCAGCAGCTTAGTGCCTGGACTAGAGATTACAGATACGCAGTATTTT
CDR3aa: CASSLVPGLEITDTQYF

j_gene: TRBJ2-7
abundance: few
d_gene: TRBD1
v_gene: TRBV7-9
CDR3nt: TGTGCCAGCAGCCGCCAGGGACAGCCCTCCTACGAGCAGTACTTC
CDR3aa: CASSRQGQPSYEQYF

j_gene: TRBJ1-1
abundance: .
d_gene: .
v_gene: TRBV29-1
CDR3nt: TGCAGCGTCAGACAAGTTTGGACTGAAGCTTTCTTT
CDR3aa: CSVRQVWTEAFF

j_gene: TRBJ2-1
abundance: .
d_gene: .
v_gene: TRBV7-2
CDR3nt: TGTGCCAGCAGCTCAGGGGGACTGTCGGGGGGTGAGCAGTTCTTC
CDR3aa: CASSSGGLSGGEQFF

j_gene: TRBJ2-7
abundance: few
d_gene: .
v_gene: TRBV12-3/TRBV12-4
CDR3nt: TGTGCCAGCAGTTTTGGGGACACAAGCTCCTACGAGCAGTACTTC
CDR3aa: CASSFGDTSSYEQYF